The rows below give T cell receptor beta chains drawn from one sample of a study of cytomegalovirus exposure and HLA in healthy donors. Sequenced by immunoSEQ multiplex PCR; TCRdb stores in-frame clones only, minus some. Here the sample spans some 180,000 clones, roughly 80% being singletons. The sequenced sample was PBMCs. The receptors come from a woman younger than 35 in good health and CMV-seronegative. The CDR3 runs from the conserved cysteine through the conserved F or W. A D gene is named only where the DNA matches it firmly. The size entry is marked missing in some rows and otherwise reads once, few, many or a size class.

CDR3,DNA,V,D,J,size
CASSIVRTSGSHNEQFF,TGTGCCAGTAGTATAGTAAGGACTAGCGGGAGTCATAATGAGCAGTTCTTC,TRBV19,TRBD2,TRBJ2-1,NA
CASSPPGTDTQYF,TGCGCCAGCAGTCCCCCCGGCACAGATACGCAGTATTTT,TRBV5-1,NA,TRBJ2-3,NA
CASSPPLEGSVDGQFF,TGTGCCAGCAGCCCACCCCTGGAGGGGAGTGTGGATGGGCAGTTCTTC,TRBV7-9,NA,TRBJ2-1,few
CAISGIGLAGGPSDTQYF,TGTGCCATCAGTGGTATCGGACTAGCGGGAGGGCCTTCAGATACGCAGTATTTT,TRBV10-3,TRBD2,TRBJ2-3,NA
CASSEALGQVYGYTF,TGTGCCAGCAGTGAAGCGCTGGGGCAGGTATATGGCTACACCTTC,TRBV6-1,NA,TRBJ1-2,NA
CASSYEGAGYEQYF,TGTGCCAGCAGTTATGAGGGGGCGGGCTACGAGCAGTACTTC,TRBV6-5,TRBD1,TRBJ2-7,NA
CASSYRRGTEAFF,TGTGCCAGCAGTTACCGCCGGGGAACTGAAGCTTTCTTT,TRBV6-5,NA,TRBJ1-1,NA
CASSIRQGLGLETQYF,TGTGCCAGTAGTATACGACAGGGATTGGGACTAGAGACCCAGTACTTC,TRBV19,NA,TRBJ2-5,NA
CASRQGGASTEAFF,TGCGCCAGTCGACAGGGCGGGGCGAGCACTGAAGCTTTCTTT,TRBV4-3,TRBD1,TRBJ1-1,NA
CASSVSGSGRAQDTQYF,TGTGCCAGCAGCGTGTCCGGGAGCGGGAGGGCCCAAGATACGCAGTATTTT,TRBV9,TRBD2,TRBJ2-3,once
CASSSGAGYEQYF,TGTGCCAGCAGTTCGGGAGCAGGCTACGAGCAGTACTTC,TRBV27,NA,TRBJ2-7,NA
CASSPTGFQPQHF,TGTGCCAGCAGCCCGACAGGGTTTCAGCCCCAGCATTTT,TRBV7-9,TRBD1,TRBJ1-5,NA
CASSQEPEFGGYTF,TGTGCCAGCAGCCAAGAGCCGGAGTTTGGGGGCTACACCTTC,TRBV4-2,NA,TRBJ1-2,few
CASSLGLAQETQYF,TGTGCCAGTAGCCTAGGACTAGCCCAAGAGACCCAGTACTTC,TRBV19,TRBD2,TRBJ2-5,NA
CASSETSAYNEQFF,TGTGCCAGCAGTGAGACTAGCGCCTACAATGAGCAGTTCTTC,TRBV6-1,TRBD2,TRBJ2-1,NA
CASSQDPGLAGSHHEQFF,TGCGCCAGCAGCCAAGATCCTGGTCTCGCGGGAAGTCACCATGAGCAGTTCTTC,TRBV4-1,NA,TRBJ2-1,NA
CASSRQPPGQGSGNTIYF,TGTGCCAGCAGCCGACAGCCACCGGGACAGGGGTCCGGAAACACCATATATTTT,TRBV7-2,TRBD1,TRBJ1-3,NA
CASSTPRRGETQYF,TGTGCCAGTAGTACCCCTCGGCGGGGAGAGACCCAGTACTTC,TRBV19,NA,TRBJ2-5,NA
CATGASGILRNEQFF,TGTGCCACTGGGGCTAGCGGGATACTTAGGAATGAGCAGTTCTTC,TRBV19,TRBD2,TRBJ2-1,once
CASSLRGSYTQYF,TGTGCCAGCAGCCTCAGGGGGTCCTATACGCAGTATTTT,TRBV13,TRBD1,TRBJ2-3,NA
CASGPPGGLNTEAFF,TGTGCTAGTGGTCCGCCGGGGGGGCTGAACACTGAAGCTTTCTTT,TRBV12-5,NA,TRBJ1-1,NA
CASSGYRTPYSNQPQHF,TGTGCCAGCAGTGGATATAGGACACCCTATAGCAATCAGCCCCAGCATTTT,TRBV6-1,NA,TRBJ1-5,NA
CASSSLAGRGELFF,TGTGCCAGTAGTTCCCTAGCGGGGAGAGGGGAGCTGTTTTTT,TRBV19,TRBD2,TRBJ2-2,NA
CASSLPDRTGGNTIYF,TGTGCCAGCAGCTTACCGGACAGGACGGGTGGAAACACCATATATTTT,TRBV7-9,TRBD1,TRBJ1-3,NA
CASSVPSSTDTQYF,TGTGCCAGCTCAGTCCCTTCTAGCACAGATACGCAGTATTTT,TRBV19,NA,TRBJ2-3,once
CASSMTSNEQFF,TGTGCCAGCAGCATGACTAGCAACGAGCAGTTCTTC,TRBV6-5,TRBD2,TRBJ2-1,NA
CASIPAQGLARNEQFF,TGTGCCAGCATCCCCGCCCAGGGACTAGCGAGAAATGAGCAGTTCTTC,TRBV28,TRBD2,TRBJ2-1,NA
CASSRDRGGYGYTF,TGTGCCAGCAGTCGAGACAGGGGCGGCTATGGCTACACCTTC,TRBV6-5,TRBD1,TRBJ1-2,NA
CASSRDSPYSYEQYF,TGTGCCAGCTCTCGGGACAGTCCCTACTCCTACGAGCAGTACTTC,TRBV18,TRBD1,TRBJ2-7,NA
CASSPTSGRNGSSYEQYF,TGTGCCAGCAGCCCCACTAGCGGGAGAAATGGTAGCTCCTACGAGCAGTACTTC,TRBV5-6,TRBD2,TRBJ2-7,NA
CASSFQGARTEAFF,TGCGCCAGCAGCTTTCAGGGGGCGCGCACTGAAGCTTTCTTT,TRBV5-1,TRBD1,TRBJ1-1,NA
CASSYSGLRFF,TGTGCCAGCAGTTATAGTGGACTCCGGTTCTTC,TRBV27,NA,TRBJ2-1,NA
CASRNDAVYGYTF,TGTGCCAGTAGGAATGACGCGGTCTATGGCTACACCTTC,TRBV19,NA,TRBJ1-2,NA
CASSLGAASQPQHF,TGTGCCAGCAGCTTGGGGGCAGCAAGTCAGCCCCAGCATTTT,TRBV5-5,NA,TRBJ1-5,NA
CASRRGFSDETQYF,TGTGCCAGTAGGCGGGGCTTTTCGGACGAGACCCAGTACTTC,TRBV19,NA,TRBJ2-5,NA
CASSPGVNTEAFF,TGTGCCAGCTCCCCCGGGGTGAACACTGAAGCTTTCTTT,TRBV18,NA,TRBJ1-1,NA
CASELAGGPNEQFF,TGTGCCAGCGAACTAGCGGGAGGGCCTAATGAGCAGTTCTTC,TRBV7-2,TRBD2,TRBJ2-1,NA
CAISGTSGTPTDTQYF,TGTGCCATCAGTGGGACTAGCGGGACCCCCACAGATACGCAGTATTTT,TRBV10-3,TRBD2,TRBJ2-3,NA
CASKEDGNQETQYF,TGTGCCAGCAAAGAGGACGGGAACCAAGAGACCCAGTACTTC,TRBV7-9,NA,TRBJ2-5,NA
CARSTSGSIADTQYF,TGTGCCCGGTCGACTAGCGGGAGTATAGCAGATACGCAGTATTTT,TRBV30,TRBD2,TRBJ2-3,NA